This TCR beta chain was captured in a study of blood T cell repertoires in COVID-19. In the authors' methods: Estimates of nucleated cell counts were drawn from the amplification of reference gene primers. Method: immunoSEQ multiplex PCR; TCRdb's copy keeps in-frame clones and lacks some. V and J calls and clone size are copied from that table; D and trimming were computed from the DNA. Of roughly 64,000 clones listed, around 85% were seen once; the top ten hold about 1.2%. Sequenced input: peripheral blood. The clonotype was recovered from a man aged 35 to 55 with acute or convalescent COVID-19.

The CDR3 DNA is TGCGCCAGCAGCCTGACTATGGACGGGGGAAACACCATATATTTT. Residues: CASSLTMDGGNTIYF. The chain links TRBV5-1 to TRBJ1-3; no clear D. Looked up from germline, CDR1 is SGHRS and CDR2 is YFSETQ. The CDR3 loop spans 15 amino acids. The ends were cut back, 4 bases at V and 4 bases at J, with 15 bases in the middle.